Sequencing of this TCR beta chain was carried out in a study of human T cells and chemical hapten exposure. Source study methods: Counting gave a median of around 100,000 TCRs per sample, with values ranging from about 23,224 to 750,000. MiXCR, applied by TCRdb to the RACE reads, yields one record per CDR3 protein. TCRdb's processing, not the authors', yielded these V and J calls. The sample yields about 120,000 distinct CDR3 sequences, roughly 15% seen once. Time point denoted: patch test 1, 2 weeks after DPC sensitization. Noted treatment: therapeutic diphenylcyclopropenone sensitization with weekly scalp DPC. Sequencing started from total RNA isolated from unfractionated whole blood. This clonotype was sampled from a man younger than 35 with alopecia areata. Some clones in this sample may be carry-over from other donors' samples. The specimen was whole blood, collected in connection with sensitization to the hapten diphenylcyclopropenone (DPC).

This CDR3 reads CSAWAASGGWGQETQYF. The DNA for the CDR3 is TGCAGTGCCTGGGCGGCTAGCGGGGGCTGGGGGCAAGAGACCCAGTACTTC. The chain uses TRBV20-1 and TRBJ2-5; 10 nucleotides align to TRBD2. Germline CDR1 and CDR2: DFQATT and SNEGSKA (reference sequence). The CDR3 is 17 residues long. The V and J ends lost 6 bases and 2 bases, in that order; junction bases with no gene match: 15.